These 14 T cell receptor beta chains came from one sample sequenced in a study of vaccination effects on CD4 cells after COVID-19. No antigens are known for them. TCRdb's copy holds only in-frame clones and misses some; the assay was immunoSEQ multiplex PCR. The sample shows some 70,000 clones, under 90% of them seen only once. CD4+ T cells specific for antigen were expanded with viral peptide pools by the ViraFEST assay before sequencing. Once cultured for under 11 days, the cells underwent separation to obtain CD4+ T cells. People in the vaccine group had not been infected with SARS-CoV-2 before, and their nucleocapsid antibodies were negative. Material: CD4+ T cells from PBMCs cultured with SARS-CoV-2 spike peptides, obtained before COVID-19 vaccination. Source of these receptors: a human donor who received a COVID-19 vaccine.

The chain has TRBV18 and TRBJ2-7, with 7 bases lining up with TRBD1. Germline V gene lookup returns CDR1 KGHSH and CDR2 LQKENI. V lost 3 bases, J lost 4 bases, and 9 bases stayed unmatched. This CDR3 has 15 amino acids. The CDR3 reads CASSPWDRLIYEQYV. CDR3 in DNA: TGTGCCAGCTCACCCTGGGACAGATTAATTTACGAGCAGTACGTC.

This clone occurred a few times. This sequence joins TRBV27 and TRBJ1-2; possibly TRBD1 for D (5 bases). Germline CDR1 MNHEY, CDR2 SMNVEV (reference sequence). V was cut by 5 bases and J by 0 bases, with 10 bases left in between. The CDR3 length is 14 residues. The CDR3 nucleotides read TGTGCCAGCAGTCGGACACCTACTAACTATGGCTACACCTTC. Translation: CASSRTPTNYGYTF.

This clone was recorded only once. The gene calls are TRBV19 and TRBJ1-2; TRBD1 might be the D (6 bases). Trimming removed 5 bases at V and 6 bases at J, with 22 bases between. Germline assignment: CDR1 LNHDA and CDR2 SQIVND (reference sequence). CDR3 length equals 16 residues. CDR3 in amino acids: CASSFPGTLDGDGYTF. CDR3 DNA: TGTGCCAGTAGTTTCCCCGGGACACTCGACGGGGATGGCTACACCTTC. Full variable domain (outside the CDR3, taken from reference TRBV19 and TRBJ1-2): DGGITQSPKYLFRKEGQNVTLSCEQNLNHDAMYWYRQDPGQGLRLIYYSQIVNDFQKGDIAEGYSVSREKKESFPLTVTSAQKNPTAFYLCASSFPGTLDGDGYTFGSGTRLTVV.

This rearrangement joins TRBV24-1 to TRBJ1-2; D unresolved. Germline CDR1 is KGHDR and CDR2 is SFDVKD. V was trimmed by 3 bases and J by 5 bases, leaving 15 bases between them. The CDR3 covers 15 residues. In DNA form, the CDR3 reads TGTGCCACCAGTGATGGCGGGATGCGGGGTTATGGCTACACCTTC. It encodes CATSDGGMRGYGYTF.

This chain links TRBV3-1 (or the pseudogene TRBV3-2) with TRBJ2-5; 8 bases match TRBD2. Germline assignment: CDR1 LGHDT and CDR2 YNNKEL (reference sequence). The CDR3 runs to 14 residues. The V segment lost 5 bases and the J segment 5 bases; nucleotides outside the gene matches: 7. CDR3 sequence (DNA): TGTGCCAGCAGCTACGGGGGGGCCGGGGAGACCCAGTACTTC. Translating it yields CASSYGGAGETQYF.

The gene calls are TRBV29-1 and TRBJ1-2; TRBD1 agrees at 10 bases. V gave up 5 bases and J gave up 0 bases; unmatched junction bases: 6. Germline CDR1 and CDR2: SQVTM and ANQGSEA. CDR3 length: 15 amino acids. For the CDR3, the DNA is TGCAGCGTTACGGGACAGGGGTTCGCTAACTATGGCTACACCTTC. Encoded protein: CSVTGQGFANYGYTF. Full variable domain (rest looked up from reference TRBV29-1 and TRBJ1-2): SAVISQKPSRDICQRGTSLTIQCQVDSQVTMMFWYRQQPGQSLTLIATANQGSEATYESGFVIDKFPISRPNLTFSTLTVSNMSPEDSSIYLCSVTGQGFANYGYTFGSGTRLTVV.

V gene TRBV30 combines with J gene TRBJ1-4; D is unresolved. This CDR3 comprises 13 residues. Per the germline V gene, CDR1 is GTSNPN and CDR2 is SVGIG (reference sequence). V was pared by 2 bases and J by 8 bases, with 12 bases between. The CDR3 reads CAWSSEPEEKLFF. In nucleotides, the CDR3 is TGTGCCTGGAGTTCAGAGCCAGAGGAAAAACTGTTTTTT.

V and J are TRBV19 and TRBJ1-5; perhaps TRBD1 as D (5 bases). CDR1 is LNHDA, CDR2 SQIVND, per germline (reference sequence). V was pared by 3 bases and J by 7 bases, with 13 bases between. There are 14 residues in the CDR3. CDR3 nucleotides: TGTGCCAGTAGTATGGGACGTCCAGGACAGCCCCAGCATTTT. Its translation is CASSMGRPGQPQHF. Supplemented by reference TRBV19 and TRBJ1-5, the full variable domain reads DGGITQSPKYLFRKEGQNVTLSCEQNLNHDAMYWYRQDPGQGLRLIYYSQIVNDFQKGDIAEGYSVSREKKESFPLTVTSAQKNPTAFYLCASSMGRPGQPQHFGDGTRLSIL.

This rearrangement joins TRBV6-2 or TRBV6-3 to TRBJ2-2, with TRBD1 matching 12 bases. This CDR3 is built from 16 residues. V was clipped by 6 bases and J by 5 bases; unmatched bases: 7. Germline V CDR1 and CDR2: MNHEY, SVGEGT. CDR3 loop: CASSDRDRGQTGELFF. CDR3 coding DNA: TGTGCCAGCAGCGATAGGGACAGGGGGCAGACCGGGGAGCTGTTTTTT.

This clone showed up just once. The chain joins TRBV7-3 to TRBJ1-2, with D possibly TRBD1 on 6 matching bases. V was trimmed by 5 bases and J by 2 bases, leaving 18 bases between them. Germline V CDR1 and CDR2: SGHTA, FQGTGA. The CDR3 totals 16 residues. The CDR3 reads CASSLQGRGMNYGYTF. CDR3 sequence (DNA): TGTGCCAGCAGCCTCCAGGGCAGGGGTATGAACTATGGCTACACCTTC.

The chain uses TRBV28 and TRBJ2-1; 13 bases match TRBD2. CDR1 is MDHEN and CDR2 is SYDVKM in the germline V gene. The length of the CDR3 is 19 residues. J lost 2 bases, V lost 2 bases, and 9 bases had no gene match. DNA of the CDR3: TGTGCCAGCAGTTTACCCCCACTACTAGCGGGGGGGCCCTACAATGAGCAGTTCTTC. It is translated as CASSLPPLLAGGPYNEQFF.

The V and J genes are TRBV7-2 and TRBJ1-2, with 10 bases fitting TRBD1. The V segment lost 6 bases and the J segment 4 bases; nucleotides outside the gene matches: 11. The CDR3 loop spans 16 amino acids. Germline lookup yields CDR1 SGHTA and CDR2 FQGNSA. CDR3 amino acids: CASSYKTGGAGYGYTF. DNA of the CDR3: TGTGCCAGCAGTTATAAGACAGGGGGCGCAGGCTATGGCTACACCTTC.

This chain connects TRBV18 to TRBJ2-5, with 7 positions matching TRBD2. Germline CDR1 is KGHSH and CDR2 is LQKENI. This CDR3 spans 13 amino acids. V lost 2 bases to trimming and J lost 5 bases; unmatched junction nucleotides: 2. In DNA, the CDR3 is TGTGCCAGCTCACCAACTAGCGTCGAGACCCAGTACTTC. Its protein is CASSPTSVETQYF.

This chain connects TRBV19 to TRBJ2-2, with D unclear. This CDR3 comprises 15 residues. Germline V gives CDR1 LNHDA, CDR2 SQIVND (reference sequence). Trimming took 7 bases from V and 1 from J, leaving 13 bases between them. For the CDR3, the DNA is TGTGCCAGTAAAAATACACTCTTGAACACCGGGGAGCTGTTTTTT. Translated: CASKNTLLNTGELFF.